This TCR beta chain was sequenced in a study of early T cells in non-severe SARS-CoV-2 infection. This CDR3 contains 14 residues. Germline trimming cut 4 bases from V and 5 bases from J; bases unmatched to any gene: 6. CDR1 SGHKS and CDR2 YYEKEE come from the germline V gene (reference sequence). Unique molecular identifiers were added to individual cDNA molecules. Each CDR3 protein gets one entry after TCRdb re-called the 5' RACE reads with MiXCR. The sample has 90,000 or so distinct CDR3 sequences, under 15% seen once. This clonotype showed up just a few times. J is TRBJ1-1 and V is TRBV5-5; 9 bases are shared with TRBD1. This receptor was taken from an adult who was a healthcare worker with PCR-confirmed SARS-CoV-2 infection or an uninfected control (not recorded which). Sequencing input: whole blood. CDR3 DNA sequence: TGTGCCAGCAGCGCAGGGACAGGGAGGACTGAAGCTTTCTTT. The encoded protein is CASSAGTGRTEAFF.